The 22 T cell receptor beta chains below come from one sample, sequenced in a study of spatial heterogeneity in lung cancer. Study-level results: Tumor mutation counts were tracked by expanded intratumoral alpha and beta TCR counts.

Sample time point: sample taken at primary tumor resection. TCRdb re-called the 5' RACE reads through MiXCR, storing one row per CDR3 protein. This sample yields around 9,900 distinct CDR3 sequences, of which around 6% are seen a single time; about 7.1% belongs to the top ten. No antigen has been assigned to these receptors. The source material was lung tumor tissue, sampled at surgery. Every receptor here comes from a female donor with early-stage non-small cell lung cancer.

As concerns this clonotype: A read error may account for a junction end that differs from germline. The chain combines TRBV5-1 with TRBJ1-3; D is possibly TRBD1 (5 bases). From germline, CDR1 is SGHRS and CDR2 YFSETQ. The CDR3 contains 15 residues. CDR3 residues: CVSSGGDFSGNTIYF. In nucleotides, the CDR3 is TGCGTCAGCAGCGGAGGGGATTTCTCTGGAAACACCATATATTTT.

By sample share, this clonotype is medium-sized (0.01 to 0.1%). V gene TRBV14 combines with J gene TRBJ1-1, with D hard to call. The germline gives CDR1 SGHDN, CDR2 FVKESK. Trimming removed 5 bases at V and 6 bases at J, with 16 bases between. CDR3 length: 14 residues. Here the CDR3 DNA reads TGTGCCAGCAGCTCATTGGTGAGGGAATCTGAAGCTTTCTTT. Amino acids: CASSSLVRESEAFF.

This clonotype has a count of ten or more. The rearrangement uses TRBV7-3 and TRBJ2-3; D unresolved. Trimming cost V 2 bases and J 4 bases, with 7 bases left between them. Germline V gene sequence: CDR1 SGHTA, CDR2 FQGTGA. This CDR3 spans 13 amino acids. The CDR3 sequence: CASSLFAADTQYF. The CDR3 DNA reads TGTGCCAGCAGCTTATTTGCGGCAGATACGCAGTATTTT.

About this clonotype itself: A junction end diverges from the germline sequence, so it may reflect a read error. V gene TRBV9 combines with J gene TRBJ2-3; D is undetermined. This CDR3 comprises 16 residues. Germline V CDR1 and CDR2: SGDLS, YYNGEE. The CDR3 loop reads CASNVAQSTSTDTQYF. The CDR3 coding sequence is TGTGCCAGCAACGTAGCCCAGTCGACTAGCACAGATACGCAGTATTTT.

Here the CDR3 reads CASARTALSYEQYF. The CDR3 bases are TGTGCCAGCGCCAGGACCGCGTTATCCTACGAGCAGTACTTC. The V call is TRBV7-2, the J call TRBJ2-7; D is unclear. Trimming pared 8 bases from V and 1 base from J, leaving 15 bases between. The CDR3 loop spans 14 amino acids. CDR1 and CDR2 from the germline V gene are SGHTA and FQGNSA.

This clonotype showed up many times. V is TRBV12-3 or TRBV12-4 and J is TRBJ1-6, with 7 bases that match TRBD1. The CDR3 runs to 14 residues. The ends lost 7 bases at V and 5 bases at J; junction bases unmatched: 5. The CDR3 here is CASTLGQNNSPLHF. CDR3 nucleotide sequence: TGTGCCAGCACCTTGGGACAGAATAATTCACCCCTCCACTTT.

This clonotype occurred many times. The chain is built from TRBV12-3 or TRBV12-4 and TRBJ1-5, with no clear D. The CDR3 sequence is 14 residues long. The V end lost 5 bases, the J end lost 4 bases, and 12 bases lay between the germline ends. The CDR3 spells CASSMTGPNQPQHF. In DNA form, the CDR3 reads TGTGCCAGCAGTATGACCGGTCCTAATCAGCCCCAGCATTTT.

This clonotype was observed many times. The chain couples TRBV11-3 to TRBJ2-1, with a tentative D call TRBD1 (6 bases). With 4 bases removed from V and 10 bases from J, the gap between germline ends came to 8 bases. The CDR3 is made up of 11 amino acids. Germline loops: CDR1 SGHNT, CDR2 YENEEA. The CDR3 spells CASSSQGEQFF. CDR3 sequence (DNA): TGTGCCAGCAGCTCCCAGGGGGAGCAGTTCTTC.

The chain combines TRBV5-1 with TRBJ2-1; 15 positions match TRBD2. The CDR3 totals 16 residues. The ends lost 4 bases at V and 8 bases at J; junction bases unmatched: 7. Germline loops: CDR1 SGHRS, CDR2 YFSETQ. The CDR3: CASSLGLAGGWHEQFF. DNA for the CDR3: TGCGCCAGCAGCCTCGGACTAGCGGGAGGGTGGCATGAGCAGTTCTTC.

The sample holds many counts of this clonotype. The chain uses TRBV4-3 and TRBJ2-5, with 9 bases matching TRBD1. CDR1 is LGHNA, CDR2 YSLEER, per germline. V lost 5 bases and J lost 2; bases outside the gene matches: 12. This CDR3 contains 17 residues. CDR3 in DNA: TGCGCCAGCAGCTACCCAAGGGACAGGGTGGTGCAAGAGACCCAGTACTTC. Amino acid sequence: CASSYPRDRVVQETQYF.

This clonotype was recorded at least ten times. This chain joins TRBV27 and TRBJ2-7; D perhaps matches TRBD1 (6 bases). Germline-derived CDR1 and CDR2 are MNHEY and SMNVEV (reference sequence). This CDR3 spans 16 amino acids. Between the trimmed V and J ends, which lost 4 bases and 2 bases, there was a span of 18 bases. CDR3: CASSSTGQNLPYEQYF. Written as DNA, the CDR3 is TGTGCCAGCAGTTCGACCGGACAGAATCTCCCCTACGAGCAGTACTTC.

This clonotype was counted at least ten times. V is TRBV4-2 and J is TRBJ2-1; 14 bases are shared with TRBD2. CDR1 is LGHNA, CDR2 YNFKEQ, per germline. This CDR3 comprises 18 residues. After removal of 1 base from V and 9 bases from J, the junction contained 11 bases not matched to a gene. CDR3 DNA sequence: TGTGCCAGCAGCCAAGCCCACGGGACTAGCGGGAGAGGGAGTGAGCAGTTCTTC. As protein: CASSQAHGTSGRGSEQFF.

This clonotype appeared many times. The chain recombines TRBV28 with TRBJ1-2; D is unclear. In germline, CDR1 is MDHEN, CDR2 SYDVKM. The CDR3 length is 13 residues. Trimming removed 6 bases from V and 4 bases from J, with 12 bases in between. CDR3 DNA: TGTGCCAGCAGCTCCTCTATCGGCTATGGCTACACCTTC. Translating it yields CASSSSIGYGYTF.

This clonotype was seen a handful of times. V gene TRBV2 combines with J gene TRBJ1-1; tentative D call: TRBD1 (6 bases). This CDR3 has 15 residues. CDR1 and CDR2 from the germline V gene are SNHLY and FYNNEI. Trimming took off 0 bases at V and 4 bases at J, with 12 bases between the two ends. The CDR3 sequence is CASSEAQGLSTEAFF. In DNA form, the CDR3 reads TGTGCCAGCAGTGAAGCGCAGGGGCTGAGCACTGAAGCTTTCTTT.

The V and J genes are TRBV29-1 and TRBJ1-5; TRBD1 agrees at 7 bases. V lost 7 bases to trimming and J lost 7 bases; unmatched junction nucleotides: 10. The CDR3 has 13 amino acids. Germline assignment: CDR1 SQVTM and CDR2 ANQGSEA. The CDR3 spells CSASTGPWQPQHF. CDR3 DNA sequence: TGCAGCGCTTCGACAGGGCCGTGGCAGCCCCAGCATTTT.

This clonotype came up many times. This sequence joins TRBV20-1 and TRBJ2-1; 10 nucleotides match TRBD2. The trim removed 4 bases at V and 9 bases at J, leaving 6 bases unmatched. CDR3 length: 13 amino acids. CDR1 is DFQATT and CDR2 is SNEGSKA in the germline V gene (reference sequence). This CDR3 is CSANPSGSSEQFF. The CDR3 DNA follows: TGCAGTGCTAATCCTAGCGGGAGCAGTGAGCAGTTCTTC.

This clonotype is labeled medium-sized. This chain connects TRBV6-2 or TRBV6-3 to TRBJ1-1, with D hard to call. Germline assignment: CDR1 MNHEY and CDR2 SVGEGT. The CDR3 loop spans 14 amino acids. Trimming took off 0 bases at V and 10 bases at J, with 15 bases between the two ends. CDR3 bases: TGTGCCAGCAGTTACTCTTCAGGATGGGTTGCAGCTTTCTTT. It yields the protein CASSYSSGWVAAFF.

The V call is TRBV3-1, the J call TRBJ2-2; D uncertain. Per germline, CDR1 LGHDT and CDR2 YNNKEL (reference sequence). The CDR3 is 16 amino acids. The V end was cut by 0 bases, the J end by 4 bases, with 12 bases between. The CDR3, as DNA: TGTGCCAGCAGCCAAGATCTTGAGACAACCACCGGGGAGCTGTTTTTT. This sequence encodes CASSQDLETTTGELFF.

The chain is built from TRBV12-3 or TRBV12-4 and TRBJ1-6; D is unresolved. V was trimmed by 1 base and J by 0 bases, leaving 4 bases between them. CDR3 length: 15 amino acids. This CDR3 reads CASSLGGSYNSPLHF. Written as DNA, the CDR3 is TGTGCCAGCAGTTTAGGGGGCTCCTATAATTCACCCCTCCACTTT.

This clonotype was detected ten times or more. V usage is TRBV14 and J usage is TRBJ2-2; D might be TRBD2 (5 bases). The CDR3 spans 15 residues. CDR1 is SGHDN, CDR2 FVKESK, per germline. The ends were cut back, 0 bases at V and 7 bases at J, with 12 bases in the middle. DNA for the CDR3: TGTGCCAGCAGCCAAGAGATGAGGGCGGACGGGGAGCTGTTTTTT. Amino acid sequence: CASSQEMRADGELFF.

In its sample, this clonotype was seen many times. The rearrangement links TRBV7-2 to TRBJ1-6; tentatively, D is TRBD1 (6 bases). Germline values: CDR1 SGHTA, CDR2 FQGNSA. The V gene lost 3 bases and the J gene lost 14 bases, with 11 bases spanning the gap. The CDR3 length is 12 residues. The CDR3 here is CASSFREGALHF. In nucleotides, the CDR3 is TGTGCCAGCAGCTTCCGTGAGGGGGCCCTCCACTTT.

This clonotype was seen at least ten times. V is TRBV12-3 or TRBV12-4 and J is TRBJ2-3; 12 nucleotides align to TRBD2. CDR3 length: 15 amino acids. Germline trimming cut 2 bases from V and 7 bases from J; bases unmatched to any gene: 4. The DNA for the CDR3 is TGTGCCAGCAGTTTATCTAGCGGGGGGGTTAATACGCAGTATTTT. This sequence encodes CASSLSSGGVNTQYF.